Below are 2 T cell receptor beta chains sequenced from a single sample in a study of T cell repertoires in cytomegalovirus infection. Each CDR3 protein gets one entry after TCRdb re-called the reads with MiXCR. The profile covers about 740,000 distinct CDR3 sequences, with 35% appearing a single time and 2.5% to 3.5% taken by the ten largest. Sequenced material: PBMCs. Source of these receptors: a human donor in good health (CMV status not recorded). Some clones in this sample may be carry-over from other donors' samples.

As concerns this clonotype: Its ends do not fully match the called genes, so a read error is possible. CDR3 loop: CTSSPVYQETQYF. The CDR3 DNA reads as TGTACCAGCTCACCTGTATACCAAGAGACCCAGTACTTC. The chain joins TRBV18 to TRBJ2-5; D not resolved. CDR3 length: 13 residues. Germline V gene sequence: CDR1 KGHSH, CDR2 LQKENI.

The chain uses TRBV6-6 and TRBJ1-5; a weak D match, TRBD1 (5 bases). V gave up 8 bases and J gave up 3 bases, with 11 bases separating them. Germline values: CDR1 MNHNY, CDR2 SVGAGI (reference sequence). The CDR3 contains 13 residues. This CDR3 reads CASGWGYNQPQHF. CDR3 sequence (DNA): TGTGCCAGCGGGTGGGGGTACAATCAGCCCCAGCATTTT.